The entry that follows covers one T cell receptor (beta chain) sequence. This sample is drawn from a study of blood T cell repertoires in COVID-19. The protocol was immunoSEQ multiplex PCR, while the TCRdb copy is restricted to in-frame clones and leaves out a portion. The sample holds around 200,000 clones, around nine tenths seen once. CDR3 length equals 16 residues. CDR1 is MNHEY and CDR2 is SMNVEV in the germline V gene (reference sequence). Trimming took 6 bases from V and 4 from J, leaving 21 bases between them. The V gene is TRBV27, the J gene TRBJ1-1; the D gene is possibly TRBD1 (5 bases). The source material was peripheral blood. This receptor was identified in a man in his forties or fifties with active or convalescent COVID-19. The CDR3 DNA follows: TGTGCCAGCAGCGCGCCTGCAAGGGGTGATGGCACTGAAGCTTTCTTT. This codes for CASSAPARGDGTEAFF.